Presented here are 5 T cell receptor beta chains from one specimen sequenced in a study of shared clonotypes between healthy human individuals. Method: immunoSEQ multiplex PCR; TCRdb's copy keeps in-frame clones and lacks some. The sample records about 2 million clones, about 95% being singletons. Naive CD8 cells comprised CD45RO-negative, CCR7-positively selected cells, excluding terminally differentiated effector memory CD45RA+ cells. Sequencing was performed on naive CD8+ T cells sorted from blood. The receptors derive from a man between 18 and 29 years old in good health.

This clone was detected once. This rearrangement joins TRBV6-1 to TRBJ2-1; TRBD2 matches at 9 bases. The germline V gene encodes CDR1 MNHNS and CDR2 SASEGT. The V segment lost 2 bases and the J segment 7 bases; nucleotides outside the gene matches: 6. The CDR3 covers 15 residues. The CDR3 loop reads CASSEIAGVQNEQFF. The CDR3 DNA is TGTGCCAGCAGTGAAATAGCGGGAGTTCAAAATGAGCAGTTCTTC.

The CDR3 DNA reads as TGTGCCAGCAGTCAGGGTGGCTATGAGCAGTTCTTC. Translating gives CASSQGGYEQFF. The chain recombines TRBV6-5 with TRBJ2-1; D perhaps matches TRBD1 (5 bases). The CDR3 consists of 12 residues. The V gene's germline CDR1 is MNHEY and CDR2 SVGAGI. Trimming cost V 5 bases and J 8 bases, with 10 bases left between them.

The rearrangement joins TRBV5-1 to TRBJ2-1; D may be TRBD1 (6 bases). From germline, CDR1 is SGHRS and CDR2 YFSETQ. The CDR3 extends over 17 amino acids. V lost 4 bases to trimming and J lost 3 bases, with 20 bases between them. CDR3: CASSPLGVGAGYNEQFF. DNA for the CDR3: TGCGCCAGCAGCCCACTGGGAGTGGGGGCCGGCTACAATGAGCAGTTCTTC. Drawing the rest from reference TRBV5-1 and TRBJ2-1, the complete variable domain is KAGVTQTPRYLIKTRGQQVTLSCSPISGHRSVSWYQQTPGQGLQFLFEYFSETQRNKGNFPGRFSGRQFSNSRSEMNVSTLELGDSALYLCASSPLGVGAGYNEQFFGPGTRLTVL.

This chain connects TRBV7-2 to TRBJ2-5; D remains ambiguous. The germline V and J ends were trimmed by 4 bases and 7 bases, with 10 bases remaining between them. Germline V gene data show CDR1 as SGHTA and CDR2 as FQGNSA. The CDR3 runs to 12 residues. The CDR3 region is CASSSPQRTQYF. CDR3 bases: TGTGCCAGCAGCTCCCCCCAGCGGACCCAGTACTTC.

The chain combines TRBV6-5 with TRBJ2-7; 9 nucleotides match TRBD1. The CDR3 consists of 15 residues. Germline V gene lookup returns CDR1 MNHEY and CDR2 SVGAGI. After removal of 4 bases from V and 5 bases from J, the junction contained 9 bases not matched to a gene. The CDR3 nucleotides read TGTGCCAGCAGTTCCCCCGGGACAGGGACCCACGAGCAGTACTTC. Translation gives CASSSPGTGTHEQYF.